This TCR beta chain was sequenced for a study of patients and donors after allogeneic stem cell transplantation. Within the sample, this clonotype is medium-sized. V lost 2 bases to trimming and J lost 4 bases; unmatched junction nucleotides: 15. The germline gives CDR1 LNHDA, CDR2 SQIVND (reference sequence). The length of the CDR3 is 19 residues. TCRdb redid the calling of the RT-PCR reads with MiXCR, one entry per CDR3 protein. The sample holds about 8,300 distinct CDR3 sequences, 11% seen once. The sample comprised blood, either unsorted or a sorted T cell fraction (not recorded which). The rearrangement uses TRBV19 and TRBJ2-2; TRBD1 matches at 8 bases. The sequence came from a human donor who was either an allogeneic HSCT recipient or a stem cell or donor lymphocyte infusion donor (not recorded which). It is not recorded whose cells these are; they may come from a transplant donor. CDR3 nucleotides: TGTGCCAGTAGTATACCCGCTTGGAGGGACAGGACCACCACCGGGGAGCTGTTTTTT. Translation: CASSIPAWRDRTTTGELFF.